This T cell receptor (beta chain) was retrieved from a study of blood T cell repertoires in COVID-19. Study overall: Italy, Spain and the United States were the sources of the convalescent and acute COVID-19 samples.

Profiled with immunoSEQ multiplex PCR; TCRdb holds only in-frame clones, not every one. The repertoire holds 85,000 to 130,000 clones, with roughly nine tenths as singletons. The source is a man in his sixties with acute or convalescent COVID-19. The sample consisted of peripheral blood.

CDR3 sequence (DNA): TGTGCCAGCAGTACCCTTAGGGGGGGCGGGTATGGCTACACCTTC. Translated: CASSTLRGGGYGYTF. The chain joins TRBV25-1 to TRBJ1-2; maybe TRBD1 (6 bases). This CDR3 is 15 amino acids long. V lost 5 bases and J 5 bases, leaving 18 bases between the germline ends. The germline CDR1 and CDR2 sequences are MGHDK and SYGVNS.